This T cell receptor (beta chain) was recorded in a study of molecular identifiers for immune sequencing clone quantification. Germline V gene lookup returns CDR1 SQVTM and CDR2 ANQGSEA. The CDR3 sequence is 16 residues long. Trimming took 0 bases from V and 4 from J, leaving 16 bases between them. Study-wide results and caveats: Among about a million naive cells, as was reported, spiked Jurkat TCR RNA from one cell was detectable.

This clonotype was counted only a few times. What it recognizes is unknown. Naive CD8 libraries were made from about 20,000 to 1,000,000 sorted cells, and they used 10%, 30% or 50% RNA. Previously reported methods and listed TCR primers produced the bulk TCR libraries. TCRdb re-analysed the PCR reads in MiXCR, keeping a single row per CDR3 protein. The data hold 45,000 to 55,000 distinct CDR3 sequences, with more than 35% observed a single time. Material for sequencing was naive CD8+ T cells from blood, with Jurkat cell RNA spiked in. Subset meaning: FACS-sorted CD8+CD4-CCR7+CD45RA+ naive T cells. The sequence was collected from a human donor in good health. Some libraries in this study had Jurkat cell RNA spiked in. The V gene is TRBV29-1, the J gene TRBJ2-1; tentative D call: TRBD2 (5 bases). The CDR3 sequence is CSVEDPVDFQYNEQFF. DNA of the CDR3: TGCAGCGTTGAAGATCCGGTGGACTTCCAATACAATGAGCAGTTCTTC.